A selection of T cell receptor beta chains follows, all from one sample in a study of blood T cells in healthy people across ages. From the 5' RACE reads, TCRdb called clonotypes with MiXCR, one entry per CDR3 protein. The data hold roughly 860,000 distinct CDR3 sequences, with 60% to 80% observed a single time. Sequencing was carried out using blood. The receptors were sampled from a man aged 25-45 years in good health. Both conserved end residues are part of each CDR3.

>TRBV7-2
CASSFSGTGSSYEQYF
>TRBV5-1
CASSLDATNEQLF
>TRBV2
CASSPVSNSNQPQHF
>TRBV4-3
CASSQFGTTEYNEQFF
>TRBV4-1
CASSPRLAGGVTDTQYF
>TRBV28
CATRDRANYGYTF
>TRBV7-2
CASSQATDTQYF
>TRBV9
CASSVGGQGSYEQYF
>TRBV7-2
CASSTRQGSDSPLHF
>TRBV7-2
CASSQGQGAFYEQYF
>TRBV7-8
CASKIQETQYF
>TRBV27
CASSLISGGSEQFF
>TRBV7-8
CASSLDRRYTEAFF
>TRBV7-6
CASTQGGRGGEQYF
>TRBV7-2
CASSKIAGGLETQYF
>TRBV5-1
CASSLGRGEVDEQYF
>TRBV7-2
CASSQTGTGNSPLHF
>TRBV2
CASGVRGWANTGELFF
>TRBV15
CATSVRLAGKASTDTQYF
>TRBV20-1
CSAGLRDREVDEQYF
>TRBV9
CASSYSMTGDYGYTF
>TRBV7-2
CASSLQGSSYEQYF
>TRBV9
CASSVAGVLAETQYF
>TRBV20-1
CSARDAGGKGNQPQHF
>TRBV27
CASSLLQESSTDTQYF
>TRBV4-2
CASSQDGTLNNSPLHF
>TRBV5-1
CASSPRQGHDYEQYF
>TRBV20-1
CSARDLWAENEQFF
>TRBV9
CASSVEGGGAPGSYEQYF
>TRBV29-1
CSVRTSGGQGETQYF
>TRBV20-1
CSARSRGGSLGEQYF
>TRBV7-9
CASSQTREAFF
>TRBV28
CASSLYGSSYEQYF
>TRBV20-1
CSALPTTRRSTDTQYF
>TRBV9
CASSVGSGPYEQYF
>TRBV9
CASSVVGAAETQYF
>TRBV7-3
CASRDGQSGTDTQYF
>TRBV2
CASKLYRATNEKLFF
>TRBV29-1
CSAKSRDRGSLYNEQFF
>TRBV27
CASRGRGAISPLHF
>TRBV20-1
CSARDREGGGNQPQHF
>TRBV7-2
CASSLPTGQSPLHF
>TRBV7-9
CASSLRVGDEQFF
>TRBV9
CASSKGTPYEQYF
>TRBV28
CASSLDPTSGYEQYF
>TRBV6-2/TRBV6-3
CASRSQGAYGYTF
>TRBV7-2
CASRGGWEQFF
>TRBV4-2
CASSREEGSNTGELFF
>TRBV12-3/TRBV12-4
CASSPRLAGGNEQFF
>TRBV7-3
CASSLTPLAGATSEQFF
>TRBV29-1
CSARQGTNEKLFF